In this sample, the clone carrying this T cell receptor beta chain turned up many times. What it recognizes is unknown. The data originate from a study of T cells in Graves' hyperthyroidism and ophthalmopathy. Study observations and caveats: The model predicted ophthalmopathy a median about 6.6 months before onset.

RNA transcripts provided the source from which TCR beta CDR3 regions were amplified. The study used the HTBI primer set for a first-round RT-PCR of the TCR CDR3. MiXCR was run by TCRdb on the multiplex PCR reads, yielding one entry per CDR3 protein. There are about 260,000 distinct CDR3 sequences in the sample; around 17% occur only once, and 28% lies in the top ten. With 2 bases removed from V and 8 bases from J, the gap between germline ends came to 10 bases. Per germline, CDR1 SGDLS and CDR2 YYNGEE. The CDR3 runs to 12 residues. This sequence joins TRBV9 and TRBJ1-1; D gene unclear. The receptor comes from a young woman with Graves' ophthalmopathy. The sample consisted of blood. The CDR3 bases are TGTGCCAGCAGCGTCCGGAGCGGGGAAGCTTTCTTT. Its translation is CASSVRSGEAFF.